A selection of T cell receptor beta chains follows, all from one sample in a study of cytomegalovirus exposure and HLA in healthy donors. TCRdb's copy holds only in-frame clones and misses some; the assay was immunoSEQ multiplex PCR. Of 140,000 to 150,000 clones listed, roughly 78% are singletons. Input material: PBMCs. All receptors derive from a female donor in good health and CMV-seronegative. The CDR3 runs from the conserved cysteine through the conserved F or W. A D gene is named only where the DNA matches it firmly. Expanded clones are given a class, and other clones once, few, many or no size at all.

v_call	clone_size	cdr3_length	j_call	d_call	cdr3_nt	cdr3_aa
TRBV6-6	NA	16	TRBJ2-7	TRBD2	TGTGCCAGCAATCCCCGTGGGGGGGTCACCTCCTACGAGCAGTACTTC	CASNPRGGVTSYEQYF
TRBV4-3	NA	15	TRBJ2-3	TRBD2	TGCGCCAGCAGCGGCGGGGGGGTTTCCACAGATACGCAGTATTTT	CASSGGGVSTDTQYF
TRBV27	NA	15	TRBJ2-7	NA	TGTGCCAGCAGTTCACATAGCGGAAACTCCTACGAGCAGTACTTC	CASSSHSGNSYEQYF
TRBV10-3	NA	14	TRBJ2-1	NA	TGTGCCATCAGTAGCCGGGGCTCCTACAATGAGCAGTTCTTC	CAISSRGSYNEQFF
TRBV11-2	NA	15	TRBJ1-2	TRBD1	TGTGCCAGCAGCTTAGAGGACAGGGGGACAGCTGGCTACACCTTC	CASSLEDRGTAGYTF
TRBV28	NA	15	TRBJ1-6	TRBD1	TGTGCCAGCAGCAGGACAGGTACAAATAATTCACCCCTCCACTTT	CASSRTGTNNSPLHF
TRBV27	once	13	TRBJ1-2	TRBD1	TGTGCCAGCAGTTCACAGGGGAACTATGGCTACACCTTC	CASSSQGNYGYTF
TRBV30	NA	14	TRBJ1-1	NA	TGTGCCTGGAGTGTTGGACAACAGAACACTGAAGCTTTCTTT	CAWSVGQQNTEAFF
TRBV4-1	NA	14	TRBJ1-1	NA	TGCGCCAGCAGCCAAGAAGGGGCGCACACTGAAGCTTTCTTT	CASSQEGAHTEAFF
TRBV28	few	12	TRBJ1-1	TRBD1	TGTGCCAGCAGATCAGGGGGCGCTGAAGCTTTCTTT	CASRSGGAEAFF
TRBV27	NA	14	TRBJ2-7	NA	TGTGCCAGCAGTTTAGATAGCAGGACTTACGAGCAGTACTTC	CASSLDSRTYEQYF
TRBV4-1	few	14	TRBJ2-3	NA	TGCGCCAGCAGCCACGGGGATCACACAGATACGCAGTATTTT	CASSHGDHTDTQYF
TRBV21-1	once	15	TRBJ1-1	NA	TGTGCCAGCACCCCTCTGGGACTCTACCTGACTGAAGCTTTCTTT	CASTPLGLYLTEAFF
TRBV5-1	few	13	TRBJ2-7	NA	TGCGCCAGCAGCTTGGGGACAGTTCGGGAGGTGTACTTC	CASSLGTVREVYF
TRBV6-6	NA	15	TRBJ2-2	NA	TGTGCCAGCAGTTACGTGGCGGGGGCCACCGGGGAGCTGTTTTTT	CASSYVAGATGELFF
TRBV7-3	NA	13	TRBJ1-2	TRBD1	TGTGCCAGCAGCCAGGGGGGTTACTATGGCTACACCTTC	CASSQGGYYGYTF
TRBV15	NA	16	TRBJ1-4	NA	TGTGCCACCAGCCCTTTGGGGGGACTCTTCAATGAAAAACTGTTTTTT	CATSPLGGLFNEKLFF
TRBV28	NA	13	TRBJ2-2	TRBD2	TGTGCCAGCAGACTAGCGGGTTACGGGGAGCTGTTTTTT	CASRLAGYGELFF
TRBV19	NA	14	TRBJ2-1	NA	TGTGCCAGTAGTTATCGGGGGGCCCACAATGAGCAGTTCTTC	CASSYRGAHNEQFF
TRBV2	NA	15	TRBJ1-6	NA	TGTGCCAGCAGTGAAGTCAGACAGGATAATTCACCCCTCCACTTT	CASSEVRQDNSPLHF
TRBV4-1	NA	13	TRBJ1-1	NA	TGCGCCAGCAGCCATATAGCATCTAGGGACACTTTCTTT	CASSHIASRDTFF
TRBV7-2	NA	14	TRBJ2-3	TRBD2	TGTGCCAGCAGCTACGGGGGGGCCACAGATACGCAGTATTTT	CASSYGGATDTQYF
TRBV10-3	few	15	TRBJ1-4	NA	TGTGCCATCAGTGACAGACTTGCAACTAATGAAAAACTGTTTTTT	CAISDRLATNEKLFF
TRBV27	NA	13	TRBJ2-1	TRBD1	TGTGCCAGCAGTTCGGATCGGACAGGCCTTCGATTCTTC	CASSSDRTGLRFF
TRBV28	NA	14	TRBJ2-7	TRBD2	TGTGCCAGCAAGGGCGGCGGGAGTCGCCACGAGCAGTACTTC	CASKGGGSRHEQYF
TRBV19	NA	11	TRBJ2-7	NA	TGTGCCAGTAGTTCCGGTTACGAGCAGTACTTC	CASSSGYEQYF
TRBV7-8	NA	15	TRBJ1-2	NA	TGTGCCAGCAGCTCCTCAGAGAGGGTGGTAGATGGCTACACCTTC	CASSSSERVVDGYTF
TRBV18	NA	16	TRBJ2-7	TRBD2	TGTGCCAGCTCACCACCCGGGGCGGGAGCTTTCTACGAGCAGTACTTC	CASSPPGAGAFYEQYF
TRBV28	NA	13	TRBJ2-1	NA	TGTGCCAGCAGTTTAACACAGTACAATGAGCAGTTCTTC	CASSLTQYNEQFF
TRBV30	few	14	TRBJ1-1	NA	TGTGCCTGGACCCCGTTCGGTGGGAACACTGAAGCTTTCTTT	CAWTPFGGNTEAFF
TRBV5-1	few	14	TRBJ1-1	NA	TGCGCCAGCAGCTTGGCAGGGTTCGACACTGAAGCTTTCTTT	CASSLAGFDTEAFF